This paragraph reports one TCR beta chain. The data are from a study of blood T cell repertoires in COVID-19. In the study overall: Samples taken during acute and convalescent COVID-19 were collected in the United States, Italy and Spain. In each case, the material was cDNA or gDNA derived from T cells, B-cell-depleted T cells, or PBMCs.

Authors' methods: Scientists estimated how many nucleated cells there were by amplifying reference gene primers. Profiled with immunoSEQ multiplex PCR; TCRdb holds only in-frame clones, not every one. The V and J calls and clone size are taken from that table; D and trimming were inferred from the DNA. The sample contains roughly 200,000 clones, more than 60% of which appear only once. Sequenced material: peripheral blood. The clonotype originates from a man aged 50-60 years who had recovered from COVID-19.

The CDR3 sequence is CASSQAVGAGGKETQYF. The CDR3 nucleotides are TGTGCCAGCAGCCAAGCTGTGGGAGCGGGAGGGAAAGAGACCCAGTACTTC. The chain employs TRBV4-2 and TRBJ2-5, with TRBD2 matching over 10 bases. This CDR3 region has 17 residues. Trimming at V came to 1 base and at J to 3 bases, leaving 8 bases not matched to a gene. In germline, CDR1 is LGHNA, CDR2 YNFKEQ.